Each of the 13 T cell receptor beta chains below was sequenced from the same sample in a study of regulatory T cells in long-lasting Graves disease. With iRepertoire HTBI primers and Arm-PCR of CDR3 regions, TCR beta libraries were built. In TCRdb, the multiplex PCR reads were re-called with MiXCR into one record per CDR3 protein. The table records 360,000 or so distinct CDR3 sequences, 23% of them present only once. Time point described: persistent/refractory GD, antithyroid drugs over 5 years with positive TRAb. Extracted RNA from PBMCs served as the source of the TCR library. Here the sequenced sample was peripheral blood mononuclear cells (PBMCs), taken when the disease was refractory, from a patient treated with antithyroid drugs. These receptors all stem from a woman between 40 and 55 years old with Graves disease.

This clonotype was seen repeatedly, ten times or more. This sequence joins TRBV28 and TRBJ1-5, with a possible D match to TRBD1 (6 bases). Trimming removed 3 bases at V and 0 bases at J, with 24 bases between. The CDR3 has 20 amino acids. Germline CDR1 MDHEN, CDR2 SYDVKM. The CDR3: CASSFSDRFSDLDSNQPQHF. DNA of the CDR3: TGTGCCAGCAGTTTCTCCGACAGGTTTTCGGATCTAGATAGCAATCAGCCCCAGCATTTT. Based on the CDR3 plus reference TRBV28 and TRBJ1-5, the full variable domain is DVKVTQSSRYLVKRTGEKVFLECVQDMDHENMFWYRQDPGLGLRLIYFSYDVKMKEKGDIPEGYSVSREKKERFSLILESASTNQTSMYLCASSFSDRFSDLDSNQPQHFGDGTRLSIL.

CDR3 DNA sequence: TGTGCCAGCAGCTTAAGAGGGAACAATCAGCCCCAGCATTTT. It specifies CASSLRGNNQPQHF. The rearrangement uses TRBV13 and TRBJ1-5; D is unresolved. In germline, CDR1 is PRHDT, CDR2 FYEKMQ (reference sequence). The CDR3 runs to 14 residues. Trimming cost V 2 bases and J 3 bases, with 8 bases left between them. The complete variable domain, with remaining parts taken from reference TRBV13 and TRBJ1-5, reads AAGVIQSPRHLIKEKRETATLKCYPIPRHDTVYWYQQGPGQDPQFLISFYEKMQSDKGSIPDRFSAQQFSDYHSELNMSSLELGDSALYFCASSLRGNNQPQHFGDGTRLSIL.

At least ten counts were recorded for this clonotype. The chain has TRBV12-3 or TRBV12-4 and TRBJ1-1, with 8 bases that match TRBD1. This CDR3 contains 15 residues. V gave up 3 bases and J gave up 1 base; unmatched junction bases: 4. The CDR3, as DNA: TGTGCCAGCAGTTTGGGGGACAGGAGGAACACTGAAGCTTTCTTT. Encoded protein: CASSLGDRRNTEAFF.

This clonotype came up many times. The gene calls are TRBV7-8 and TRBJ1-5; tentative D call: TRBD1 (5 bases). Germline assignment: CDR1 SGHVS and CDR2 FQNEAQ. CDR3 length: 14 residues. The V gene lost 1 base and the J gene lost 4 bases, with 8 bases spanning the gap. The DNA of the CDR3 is TGTGCCAGCAGCTTAGATGCAGGGAATCAGCCCCAGCATTTT. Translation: CASSLDAGNQPQHF.

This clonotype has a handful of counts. The CDR3 region is CASSSSGGQLNGQYF. The CDR3 DNA reads as TGTGCCAGCAGTTCCTCGGGGGGACAACTAAATGGGCAGTACTTC. V gene TRBV6-2 or TRBV6-3 combines with J gene TRBJ2-7; a weak D match, TRBD2 (7 bases). This CDR3 contains 15 residues. Per the germline V gene, CDR1 is MNHEY and CDR2 is SVGEGT. V shed 4 bases and J shed 9 bases, with 22 bases lying between them.

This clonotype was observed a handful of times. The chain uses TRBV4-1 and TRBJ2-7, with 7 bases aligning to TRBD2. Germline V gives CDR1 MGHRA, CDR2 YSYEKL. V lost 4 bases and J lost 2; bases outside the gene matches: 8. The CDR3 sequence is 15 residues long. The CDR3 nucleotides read TGCGCCAGCAGCCCCCGGGCGGGAGTCCCCTACGAGCAGTACTTC. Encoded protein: CASSPRAGVPYEQYF.

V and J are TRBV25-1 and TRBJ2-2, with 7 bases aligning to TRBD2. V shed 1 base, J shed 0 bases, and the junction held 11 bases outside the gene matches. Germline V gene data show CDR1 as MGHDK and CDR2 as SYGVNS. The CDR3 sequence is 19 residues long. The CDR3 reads CASSEFPRAGVANTGELFF. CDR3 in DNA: TGTGCCAGCAGTGAATTCCCCAGGGCGGGAGTCGCGAACACCGGGGAGCTGTTTTTT.

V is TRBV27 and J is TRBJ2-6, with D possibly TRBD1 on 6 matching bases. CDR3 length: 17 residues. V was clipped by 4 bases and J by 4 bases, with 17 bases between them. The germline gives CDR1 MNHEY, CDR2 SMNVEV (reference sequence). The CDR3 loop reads CASSSLAGASGANVLTF. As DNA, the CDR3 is TGTGCCAGCAGTTCGTTGGCAGGGGCATCAGGGGCCAACGTCCTGACTTTC.

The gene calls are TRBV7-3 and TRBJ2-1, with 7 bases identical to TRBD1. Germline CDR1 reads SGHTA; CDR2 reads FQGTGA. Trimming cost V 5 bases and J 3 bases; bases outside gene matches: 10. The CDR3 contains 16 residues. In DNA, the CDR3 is TGTGCCAGCAGCAAAAACAGGGGAGTTGGCTACAATGAGCAGTTCTTC. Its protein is CASSKNRGVGYNEQFF.

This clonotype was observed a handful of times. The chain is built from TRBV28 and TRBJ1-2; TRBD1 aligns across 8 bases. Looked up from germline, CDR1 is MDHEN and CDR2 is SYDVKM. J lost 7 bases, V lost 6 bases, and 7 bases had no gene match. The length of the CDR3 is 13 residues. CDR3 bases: TGTGCCAGCAGGGCGGACAGGGACTTTGGCTACACCTTC. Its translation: CASRADRDFGYTF.

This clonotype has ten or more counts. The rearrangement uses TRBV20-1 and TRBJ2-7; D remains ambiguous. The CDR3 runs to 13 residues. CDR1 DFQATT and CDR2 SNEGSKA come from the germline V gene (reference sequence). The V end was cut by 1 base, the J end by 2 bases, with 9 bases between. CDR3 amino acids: CSARGQLTYEQYF. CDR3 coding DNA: TGCAGTGCTAGAGGGCAGCTTACCTACGAGCAGTACTTC.

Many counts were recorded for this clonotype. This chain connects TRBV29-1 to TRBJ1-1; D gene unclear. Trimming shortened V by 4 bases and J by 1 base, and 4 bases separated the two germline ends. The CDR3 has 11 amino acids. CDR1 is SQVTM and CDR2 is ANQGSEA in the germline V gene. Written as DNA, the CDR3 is TGCAGCGTTGCCCAGAACACTGAAGCTTTCTTT. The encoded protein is CSVAQNTEAFF.

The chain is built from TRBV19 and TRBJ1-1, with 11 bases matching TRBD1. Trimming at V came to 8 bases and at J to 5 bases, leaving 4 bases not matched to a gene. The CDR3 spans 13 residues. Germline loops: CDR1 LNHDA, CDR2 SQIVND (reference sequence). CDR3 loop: CASWDRGRTEAFF. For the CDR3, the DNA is TGTGCCAGTTGGGACAGGGGGAGGACTGAAGCTTTCTTT.